This T cell receptor (beta chain) was profiled in a study of OX40 agonist ivuxolimab in advanced cancers. The germline V gene has CDR1 WNHNN and CDR2 SYGVQD (reference sequence). V lost 3 bases to trimming and J lost 7 bases; unmatched junction nucleotides: 6. The CDR3 runs 16 residues. The repertoire was sequenced with immunoSEQ multiplex PCR; TCRdb's copy has only in-frame clones and lacks some. The repertoire holds 70,000 to 80,000 clones, with about 88% as singletons. The source of this sequence is an adult with an advanced solid tumor such as melanoma, head and neck, liver or kidney cancer. V gene TRBV10-1 combines with J gene TRBJ2-3; 14 bases are a match to TRBD2. Sequenced here: CD4+ or CD8+ T cells sorted from blood, sampled in a trial of the OX40 agonist ivuxolimab. CDR3: CASSDLTSGRAHTQYF. CDR3 bases: TGCGCCAGCAGTGACCTGACTAGCGGGAGGGCCCATACGCAGTATTTT.